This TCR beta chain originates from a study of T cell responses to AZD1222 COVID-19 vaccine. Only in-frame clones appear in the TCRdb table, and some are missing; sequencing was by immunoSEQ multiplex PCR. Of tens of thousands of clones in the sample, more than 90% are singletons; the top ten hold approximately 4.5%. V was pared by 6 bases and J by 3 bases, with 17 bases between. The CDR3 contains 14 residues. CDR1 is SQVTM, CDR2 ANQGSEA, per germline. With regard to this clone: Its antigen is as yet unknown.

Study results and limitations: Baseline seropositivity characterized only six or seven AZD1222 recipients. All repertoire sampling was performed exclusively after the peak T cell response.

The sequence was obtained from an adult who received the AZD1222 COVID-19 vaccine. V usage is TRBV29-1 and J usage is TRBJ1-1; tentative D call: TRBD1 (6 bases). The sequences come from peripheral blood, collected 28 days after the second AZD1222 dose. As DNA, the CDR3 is TGCAGCGTCTTCGGTGGCAGGGGCGACACTGAAGCTTTCTTT. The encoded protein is CSVFGGRGDTEAFF.